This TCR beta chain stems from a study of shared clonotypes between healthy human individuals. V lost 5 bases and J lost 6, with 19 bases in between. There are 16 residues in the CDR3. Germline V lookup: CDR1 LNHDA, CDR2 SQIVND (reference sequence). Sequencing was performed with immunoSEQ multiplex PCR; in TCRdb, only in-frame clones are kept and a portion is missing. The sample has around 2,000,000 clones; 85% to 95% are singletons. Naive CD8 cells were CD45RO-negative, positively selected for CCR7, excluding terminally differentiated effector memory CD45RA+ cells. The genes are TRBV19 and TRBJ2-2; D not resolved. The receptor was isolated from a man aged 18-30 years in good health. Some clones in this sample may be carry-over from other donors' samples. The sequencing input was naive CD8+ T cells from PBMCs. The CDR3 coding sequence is TGTGCCAGTAGTTCACCGTTTAGCTTAGAGGCCGGGGAGCTGTTTTTT. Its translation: CASSSPFSLEAGELFF.